This TCR beta chain was recovered during a study of hypomethylating agent response in myelodysplastic syndrome. Trimming left V 2 bases short and J 0 bases short, with 2 bases between. Germline lookup yields CDR1 SGHDN and CDR2 FVKESK. This CDR3 comprises 13 residues. The data were produced by immunoSEQ multiplex PCR, yet TCRdb's version contains in-frame clones alone and is incomplete. The table lists fewer than 5,500 clones, about four fifths of them singletons, with more than 25% in the top ten. This TCR was recovered from a human donor with myelodysplastic syndrome. The sample consisted of bone marrow, taken before or after starting hypomethylating agent treatment for myelodysplastic syndrome (not recorded which). V gene TRBV14 combines with J gene TRBJ1-5; the D is unclear. The CDR3 region is CASSQFSNQPQHF. The CDR3 nucleotides read TGTGCCAGCAGCCAATTTAGCAATCAGCCCCAGCATTTT.